This T cell receptor beta chain was documented in a study of blood T cell repertoires in COVID-19. Study-wide context: Acute and convalescent COVID-19 specimens originated in the United States, Italy and Spain.

Original analysis: Reference gene primer amplification yielded estimated nucleated cell counts. Profiled with immunoSEQ multiplex PCR; TCRdb holds only in-frame clones, not every one. The D gene and trimming were derived from the DNA, and the V and J assignments and clone size from that table. The table includes under 250,000 clones, roughly 82% detected once. Germline trimming cut 0 bases from V and 6 bases from J; bases unmatched to any gene: 5. The germline V gene encodes CDR1 SGDLS and CDR2 YYNGEE. The CDR3 extends over 16 amino acids. This receptor was obtained from a woman between 70 and 85 years old with acute or convalescent COVID-19. Input material: peripheral blood. The gene calls are TRBV9 and TRBJ2-1; 11 nucleotides agree with TRBD2. CDR3 DNA: TGTGCCAGCAGCGTAGTGGGTAGCGGGGGGGCCAATGAGCAGTTCTTC. Translating it yields CASSVVGSGGANEQFF.